What follows are 14 T cell receptor beta chains derived from one specimen sequenced in a study of T cells in Graves' hyperthyroidism and ophthalmopathy. TCR beta CDR3 sequences were amplified from RNA transcripts. The HTBI primer set was used in a first-round RT-PCR of the TCR CDR3. TCRdb re-called the multiplex PCR reads with MiXCR, one entry per CDR3 protein. The table shows around 450,000 distinct CDR3 sequences, with 15% to 19% occurring only once. Sequenced: blood. These receptors were taken from a woman under 30 with Graves' hyperthyroidism.

This clonotype has a count of ten or more. The chain uses TRBV12-3 or TRBV12-4 and TRBJ2-7; 13 positions match TRBD2. The junction had 6 bases not matched to a gene; V was cut back by 6 bases and J by 4 bases. The CDR3 is 15 residues long. The CDR3: CASSLGLAGMYEQYF. The CDR3 DNA follows: TGTGCCAGCAGCTTGGGACTAGCGGGAATGTACGAGCAGTACTTC.

This clonotype was detected a few times. The chain couples TRBV12-3 or TRBV12-4 to TRBJ2-6; 8 nucleotides match TRBD2. This CDR3 spans 18 amino acids. The V and J ends lost 6 bases and 0 bases, in that order; junction bases with no gene match: 10. This CDR3 reads CASRKGLGSSSGANVLTF. CDR3 nucleotides: TGTGCCAGCAGGAAGGGACTAGGGTCTTCCTCTGGGGCCAACGTCCTGACTTTC.

V gene TRBV19 combines with J gene TRBJ1-5, with D hard to call. From germline, CDR1 is LNHDA and CDR2 SQIVND (reference sequence). The CDR3 covers 14 residues. V was trimmed by 2 bases and J by 6 bases, leaving 11 bases between them. CDR3 in amino acids: CASSIRVGSQPQHF. The CDR3 bases are TGTGCCAGTAGTATAAGGGTAGGGTCTCAGCCCCAGCATTTT. The full variable domain, rest sourced from reference TRBV19 and TRBJ1-5, is DGGITQSPKYLFRKEGQNVTLSCEQNLNHDAMYWYRQDPGQGLRLIYYSQIVNDFQKGDIAEGYSVSREKKESFPLTVTSAQKNPTAFYLCASSIRVGSQPQHFGDGTRLSIL.

This clonotype was picked up many times. The CDR3 here is CASSLSGTRHEQYF. In nucleotides, the CDR3 is TGTGCCAGCAGCTTATCCGGGACGAGACACGAGCAGTACTTC. The chain carries TRBV7-9 and TRBJ2-7; possibly TRBD1 or TRBD2 for D (5 bases each). V lost 2 bases and J lost 5, with 13 bases in between. CDR3 length: 14 residues. Germline V gene sequence: CDR1 SEHNR, CDR2 FQNEAQ (reference sequence).

This clonotype appeared many times. The rearrangement uses TRBV5-1 and TRBJ1-4; 7 nucleotides agree with TRBD1. Trimming removed 3 bases from V and 3 bases from J; junction bases left unmatched: 2. The germline V gene encodes CDR1 SGHRS and CDR2 YFSETQ. This CDR3 spans 14 amino acids. The CDR3 DNA reads TGCGCCAGCAGCTCGGGACAGCCTAATGAAAAACTGTTTTTT. It specifies CASSSGQPNEKLFF.

This clonotype appeared many times. The CDR3 sequence is CASSYFGLSTEAFF. As DNA, the CDR3 is TGCGCCAGCAGCTACTTTGGGCTCAGCACTGAAGCTTTCTTT. This chain uses TRBV5-1 with TRBJ1-1; the D is unclear. The germline gives CDR1 SGHRS, CDR2 YFSETQ. V was cut by 3 bases and J by 4 bases, with 13 bases left in between. This CDR3 has 14 amino acids.

CDR3 amino acids: CASSSTGTGNNNEQFF. Written as DNA, the CDR3 is TGTGCCAGTAGTTCTACCGGGACAGGGAATAACAATGAGCAGTTCTTC. J is TRBJ2-1 and V is TRBV19, with 9 bases aligning to TRBD1. CDR1 LNHDA and CDR2 SQIVND come from the germline V gene (reference sequence). J lost 5 bases, V lost 5 bases, and 10 bases had no gene match. CDR3 size: 16 residues.

Remarks on this clonotype: The junction does not match germline at one end; this may be a read error. This chain uses TRBV28 with TRBJ2-2; tentatively, D is TRBD2 (6 bases). The CDR3 consists of 15 residues. CDR1 and CDR2 (germline): MDHEN, SYDVKM. The CDR3 loop is CASSLYGGATEELFF. The CDR3 region has the DNA TGTGCCAGCAGTTTATACGGGGGAGCAACCGAGGAGCTGTTTTTT.

This clonotype was recorded at least ten times. The V call is TRBV20-1, the J call TRBJ2-1, with unresolved D. Germline CDR1 is DFQATT and CDR2 is SNEGSKA (reference sequence). The CDR3 is 11 amino acids. V lost 5 bases and J 2 bases, leaving 4 bases between the germline ends. This CDR3 is CSADTYNEQFF. The CDR3 coding sequence is TGCAGTGCTGACACCTACAATGAGCAGTTCTTC.

The chain links TRBV20-1 to TRBJ1-3; no reliable D call. Germline V CDR1 and CDR2: DFQATT, SNEGSKA (reference sequence). The length of the CDR3 is 11 residues. V gave up 0 bases and J gave up 11 bases, with 8 bases separating them. CDR3: CSAREGVAIYF. For the CDR3, the DNA is TGCAGTGCTAGAGAGGGTGTCGCCATATATTTT.

This sequence joins TRBV2 and TRBJ2-7; a possible D gene is TRBD2 (5 bases). The V gene's germline CDR1 is SNHLY and CDR2 FYNNEI. The CDR3 spans 11 residues. This CDR3 is CAGGQSYEQYF. CDR3 sequence (DNA): TGTGCGGGCGGGCAGTCATACGAGCAGTACTTC.

This clonotype showed up many times. V and J are TRBV6-1 and TRBJ2-5, with TRBD2 identical over 12 bases. V lost 2 bases, J lost 2 bases, and 0 bases stayed unmatched. Germline CDR1 MNHNS, CDR2 SASEGT. The CDR3 is 15 amino acids. Here the CDR3 DNA reads TGTGCCAGCAGTGAACTAGCGGGGGGGCAAGAGACCCAGTACTTC. It specifies CASSELAGGQETQYF.

This clonotype was found many times. The chain links TRBV29-1 to TRBJ1-1; 10 nucleotides line up with TRBD1. The germline gives CDR1 SQVTM, CDR2 ANQGSEA. The trim removed 8 bases at V and 0 bases at J, leaving 6 bases unmatched. The CDR3 contains 14 residues. CDR3 in amino acids: CSIRTGGMNTEAFF. DNA of the CDR3: TGCAGCATACGGACAGGGGGAATGAACACTGAAGCTTTCTTT.

This clonotype was counted many times. The genes are TRBV2 and TRBJ2-3, with 10 positions matching TRBD2. The CDR3 runs 16 residues. V shed 6 bases, J shed 3 bases, and the junction held 9 bases outside the gene matches. Germline V CDR1 and CDR2: SNHLY, FYNNEI. CDR3 bases: TGTGCCAGCAGCCACCACCCAGCGGGAGGGACAGATACGCAGTATTTT. Encoded protein: CASSHHPAGGTDTQYF. Full variable domain (missing parts from reference TRBV2 and TRBJ2-3): EPEVTQTPSHQVTQMGQEVILRCVPISNHLYFYWYRQILGQKVEFLVSFYNNEISEKSEIFDDQFSVERPDGSNFTLKIRSTKLEDSAMYFCASSHHPAGGTDTQYFGPGTRLTVL.